The T cell receptor (beta chain) under discussion was sequenced for a study of CD8+CD57+ T cells in acquired aplastic anemia. Study as a whole: Sorted CD4+ plus CD8+ cells gave DNA averaging approximately 2.9 ug. Study-wide results and limits: Patients and healthy controls showed no significant CD8+ Simpson's diversity difference. Shared by patients and controls, roughly 28 CD8+ CDR3s were abundant in patients.

Sequencing was done on patients that had shown CD8+CD57+ cell expansion by flow cytometry. Trimming took 3 bases from V and 4 from J, leaving 13 bases between them. From germline, CDR1 is DFQATT and CDR2 SNEGSKA (reference sequence). This CDR3 contains 13 residues. The TCR beta profiling, which covered VDJ combination and CDR3 sequence, was carried out using genomic DNA as the template. TCRdb independently ran MiXCR on the reads; one entry per CDR3 protein. The repertoire includes approximately 180,000 distinct CDR3 sequences, about 45% of them detected once, and 1.1% sits in the top ten. Of note for this clonotype: The antigen is not known.

Sequencing input: sorted CD4+, CD8+, or CD8+CD57+ T cells (not recorded which) from PBMCs. The genes are TRBV20-1 and TRBJ2-7, with D tentatively TRBD2 (6 bases). The TCR originated in a human donor with aplastic anemia. CDR3 region: CSASGSGGYEQYF. As DNA, the CDR3 is TGCAGTGCTAGCGGGAGTGGAGGGTACGAGCAGTACTTC.